This TCR beta chain was documented in a study of cytomegalovirus exposure and HLA in healthy donors. PCR employed 60 Vbeta and 13 Jbeta primers. Clones were read by immunoSEQ multiplex PCR, and TCRdb kept only the in-frame ones, dropping some. The data contain about 130,000 clones, around three quarters of them singletons. The CDR3 is made up of 16 amino acids. The junction had 14 bases not matched to a gene; V was cut back by 5 bases and J by 6 bases. The germline CDR1 and CDR2 sequences are SGHRS and YFSETQ. The gene calls are TRBV5-1 and TRBJ2-3; TRBD2 matches at 8 bases. Input material: PBMCs. This receptor was taken from a woman aged 50 to 60 in good health and CMV-seronegative. In DNA form, the CDR3 reads TGCGCCAGCAGTAAGGTAACTAGCGGCAGCGGGGATACGCAGTATTTT. It is translated as CASSKVTSGSGDTQYF.